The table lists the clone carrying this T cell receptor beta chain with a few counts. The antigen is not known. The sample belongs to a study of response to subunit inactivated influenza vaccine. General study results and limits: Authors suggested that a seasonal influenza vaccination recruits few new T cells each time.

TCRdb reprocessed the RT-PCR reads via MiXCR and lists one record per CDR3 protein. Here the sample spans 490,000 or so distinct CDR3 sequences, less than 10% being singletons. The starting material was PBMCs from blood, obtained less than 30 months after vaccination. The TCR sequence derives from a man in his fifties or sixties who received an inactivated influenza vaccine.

CDR3 sequence reads: CASSIGQVVYEQYF. The CDR3 DNA is TGTGCCAGTAGTATAGGGCAGGTGGTCTACGAGCAGTACTTC. This rearrangement joins TRBV19 to TRBJ2-7; D gene unclear. The CDR3 sequence is 14 residues long. Trimming removed 1 base at V and 3 bases at J, with 10 bases between. Germline assignment: CDR1 LNHDA and CDR2 SQIVND (reference sequence).